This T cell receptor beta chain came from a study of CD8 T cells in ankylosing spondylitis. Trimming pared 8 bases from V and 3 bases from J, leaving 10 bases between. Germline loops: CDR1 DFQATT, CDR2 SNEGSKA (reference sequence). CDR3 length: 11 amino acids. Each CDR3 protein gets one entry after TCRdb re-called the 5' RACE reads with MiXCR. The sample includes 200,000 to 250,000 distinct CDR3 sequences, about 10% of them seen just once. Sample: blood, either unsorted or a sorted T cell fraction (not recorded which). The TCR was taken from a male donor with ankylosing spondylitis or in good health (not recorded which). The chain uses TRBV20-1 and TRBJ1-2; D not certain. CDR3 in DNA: TGCAGTCTTGGACCGGACTATGGCTACACCTTC. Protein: CSLGPDYGYTF.